Each of the 30 T cell receptor beta chains below was sequenced from the same sample in a study of CD8 T cells in Susac syndrome. Reverse transcription used roughly 0.45 to 1 ug RNA and random hexamers. MiXCR, run by TCRdb on the immunoSEQ multiplex PCR reads, gives a single entry per CDR3 protein. Of about 150,000 distinct CDR3 sequences in the sample, 85% to 95% were seen once. Sequenced input: CD8+ T cells from PBMCs. The receptor source for this set is a human donor with multiple sclerosis.

For the CDR3, the DNA is TGTGCCATCAGTGAGTCCCGGGGGACGGGGTTTGGTGAGCAGTTCTTC. It encodes CAISESRGTGFGEQFF. The chain is built from TRBV10-3 and TRBJ2-1, with D possibly TRBD2 on 6 matching bases. Trimming removed 0 bases at V and 9 bases at J, with 18 bases between. CDR1 ENHRY and CDR2 SYGVKD come from the germline V gene. This CDR3 is built from 16 residues.

The chain joins TRBV29-1 to TRBJ1-2; 7 bases align to TRBD1. CDR3 length: 12 residues. The germline gives CDR1 SQVTM, CDR2 ANQGSEA. The chain's CDR3 is CVIRDSDYGYTF. The CDR3 DNA is TGCGTAATCCGGGACAGTGACTATGGCTACACCTTC.

The chain combines TRBV19 with TRBJ1-1, with TRBD1 identical over 9 bases. There are 14 residues in the CDR3. The germline CDR1 and CDR2 sequences are LNHDA and SQIVND (reference sequence). Germline trimming cut 7 bases from V and 5 bases from J; bases unmatched to any gene: 8. Here the CDR3 reads CASTDRGLTTEAFF. CDR3 DNA: TGTGCCAGTACGGACAGGGGCTTGACGACTGAAGCTTTCTTT.

The chain employs TRBV3-1 and TRBJ2-2, with a weak D call TRBD2 (6 bases). This CDR3 comprises 13 residues. The V end lost 4 bases, the J end lost 9 bases, and 12 bases lay between the germline ends. Germline-derived CDR1 and CDR2 are LGHDT and YNNKEL (reference sequence). In nucleotides, the CDR3 is TGTGCCAGCAGCCGACGGGGGTTCCGGGAGCTGTTTTTT. Translation: CASSRRGFRELFF.

The chain couples TRBV27 to TRBJ2-3, with D possibly being TRBD2 (5 bases). Trimming left V 5 bases short and J 2 bases short, with 17 bases between. The germline V gene has CDR1 MNHEY and CDR2 SMNVEV (reference sequence). The CDR3 loop spans 16 amino acids. CDR3 region: CASSPSAGQLTDTQYF. The CDR3 nucleotides read TGTGCCAGCAGTCCAAGTGCGGGCCAACTCACAGATACGCAGTATTTT.

The chain combines TRBV15 with TRBJ2-5; D is perhaps TRBD1 (6 bases). The CDR3 consists of 16 residues. Between the trimmed V and J ends, which lost 3 bases and 3 bases, there was a span of 17 bases. Germline assignment: CDR1 LNHNV and CDR2 YYDKDF (reference sequence). The CDR3 bases are TGTGCCACCAGCAGCCAACGGGCAGGGGATAAAGAGACCCAGTACTTC. Amino acid sequence: CATSSQRAGDKETQYF.

This clonotype appeared a single time. This chain uses TRBV5-6 with TRBJ1-5, with no clear D. Trimming pared 5 bases from V and 3 bases from J, leaving 9 bases between. This CDR3 has 13 residues. CDR1 and CDR2 from the germline V gene are SGHDT and YYEEEE. CDR3 nucleotides: TGTGCCAGCAGTGTCGGAGCCAATCAGCCCCAGCATTTT. It yields the protein CASSVGANQPQHF.

The chain uses TRBV2 and TRBJ1-5; D may be TRBD1 (6 bases). The germline V gene has CDR1 SNHLY and CDR2 FYNNEI. Trimming removed 5 bases at V and 4 bases at J, with 12 bases between. The CDR3 length is 14 residues. CDR3: CASSQQGSNQPQHF. In DNA form, the CDR3 reads TGTGCCAGCAGTCAACAGGGAAGTAATCAGCCCCAGCATTTT.

V is TRBV2 and J is TRBJ2-1, with a tentative D call TRBD2 (6 bases). Trimming left V 6 bases short and J 6 bases short, with 9 bases between. The CDR3 runs to 12 residues. Germline CDR1 SNHLY, CDR2 FYNNEI. In DNA, the CDR3 is TGTGCCAGCAGGCGGGACCGCAATGAGCAGTTCTTC. Encoded protein: CASRRDRNEQFF.

The gene calls are TRBV5-6 and TRBJ1-1; unclear D gene. The germline V and J ends were trimmed by 4 bases and 2 bases, with 12 bases remaining between them. CDR1 and CDR2 (germline): SGHDT, YYEEEE. The CDR3 is 14 residues long. As DNA, the CDR3 is TGTGCCAGCAGCCCCTCTCCGATTAACACTGAAGCTTTCTTT. The encoded protein is CASSPSPINTEAFF.

The rearrangement joins TRBV3-1 to TRBJ2-3; D uncertain. The length of the CDR3 is 12 residues. V was trimmed by 6 bases and J by 6 bases, leaving 10 bases between them. From germline, CDR1 is LGHDT and CDR2 YNNKEL (reference sequence). The CDR3 here is CASSRLSDTQYF. CDR3 DNA sequence: TGTGCCAGCAGTCGGCTGTCCGATACGCAGTATTTT.

The chain combines TRBV29-1 with TRBJ1-2, with TRBD1 matching 7 bases. CDR3 length: 14 amino acids. CDR1 is SQVTM, CDR2 ANQGSEA, per germline. J lost 0 bases, V lost 4 bases, and 5 bases had no gene match. CDR3 bases: TGCAGCGTTGGCAGGGACAGCGCTAACTATGGCTACACCTTC. Its translation: CSVGRDSANYGYTF.

The V and J genes are TRBV5-6 and TRBJ1-2, with 9 bases that match TRBD1. Germline CDR1 and CDR2: SGHDT and YYEEEE. CDR3 length: 12 amino acids. V shed 4 bases, J shed 12 bases, and the junction held 7 bases outside the gene matches. CDR3 DNA: TGTGCCAGCAGCCTGTTACAGGGGGCGCACACCTTC. Translated: CASSLLQGAHTF.

The chain carries TRBV11-2 and TRBJ1-2; maybe TRBD1 (6 bases). Trimming took 6 bases from V and 1 from J, leaving 9 bases between them. This CDR3 has 13 residues. Germline V CDR1 and CDR2: SGHAT, FQNNGV. The CDR3 loop reads CASRGADNYGYTF. CDR3 DNA sequence: TGTGCCAGCAGGGGGGCCGATAACTATGGCTACACCTTC.

The genes are TRBV19 and TRBJ2-3, with D maybe TRBD1 (6 bases). The CDR3 sequence is 15 residues long. The germline CDR1 and CDR2 sequences are LNHDA and SQIVND (reference sequence). V lost 5 bases to trimming and J lost 0 bases, with 12 bases between them. The CDR3 coding sequence is TGTGCCAGTAGTCCCGCAGGGGCAAGCACAGATACGCAGTATTTT. Protein: CASSPAGASTDTQYF.

V and J are TRBV3-1 and TRBJ2-1, with 8 bases fitting TRBD2. V gave up 0 bases and J gave up 9 bases; unmatched junction bases: 16. Germline values: CDR1 LGHDT, CDR2 YNNKEL (reference sequence). CDR3 size: 18 residues. The CDR3 protein is CASSQDELWSGGGIEQFF. Written as DNA, the CDR3 is TGTGCCAGCAGCCAAGATGAGTTATGGAGCGGGGGAGGGATTGAGCAGTTCTTC.

This chain connects TRBV7-9 to TRBJ1-2; tentatively, D is TRBD1 (5 bases). Germline loops: CDR1 SEHNR, CDR2 FQNEAQ (reference sequence). The V and J ends lost 4 bases and 3 bases respectively, with 18 bases between them. This CDR3 region has 16 residues. CDR3 nucleotides: TGTGCCAGCAGCTCTCCCCAGGGCCGCGGCTACTATGGCTACACCTTC. Its protein product is CASSSPQGRGYYGYTF.

The chain is built from TRBV7-2 and TRBJ2-5, with 10 positions matching TRBD2. The CDR3 is 15 residues long. Germline V gives CDR1 SGHTA, CDR2 FQGNSA. J gave up 4 bases and V 5 bases, and 7 bases lay outside the gene matches. CDR3 amino acids: CASSPGLAVSETQYF. CDR3 DNA sequence: TGTGCCAGCAGCCCCGGACTAGCGGTTTCAGAGACCCAGTACTTC.

This sequence joins TRBV20-1 and TRBJ2-7; 8 bases agree with TRBD2. CDR3 length: 14 residues. Germline trimming cut 1 base from V and 2 bases from J; bases unmatched to any gene: 4. Germline loops: CDR1 DFQATT, CDR2 SNEGSKA (reference sequence). The CDR3 region has the DNA TGCAGTGCTAGAGGAGTAGCGGGGCCCTACGAGCAGTACTTC. This translates into CSARGVAGPYEQYF.

As DNA, the CDR3 is TGTGCCAGCAGTGATATAGCGGGGGGAGATACGCAGTATTTT. Residues: CASSDIAGGDTQYF. The V gene is TRBV6-4, the J gene TRBJ2-3; 10 positions agree with TRBD2. The CDR3 totals 14 residues. Germline CDR1 is MRHNA and CDR2 is SNTAGT. J gave up 5 bases and V 3 bases, and 2 bases lay outside the gene matches.

The chain is built from TRBV6-6 and TRBJ2-5; D call uncertain. V was clipped by 7 bases and J by 2 bases, with 14 bases between them. The CDR3 length is 14 residues. Germline V CDR1 and CDR2: MNHNY, SVGAGI (reference sequence). The chain's CDR3 is CASTQGYEQETQYF. CDR3 nucleotides: TGTGCCAGCACGCAAGGGTACGAACAAGAGACCCAGTACTTC.

V usage is TRBV27 and J usage is TRBJ2-7; no firm D call. Trimming left V 5 bases short and J 3 bases short, with 8 bases between. There are 12 residues in the CDR3. Germline CDR1 is MNHEY and CDR2 is SMNVEV (reference sequence). The CDR3 reads CASSTPLYEQYF. CDR3 nucleotides: TGTGCCAGCAGTACACCCCTCTACGAGCAGTACTTC.

The rearrangement uses TRBV11-2 and TRBJ2-5, with D possibly matching TRBD1 (5 bases). Germline values: CDR1 SGHAT, CDR2 FQNNGV. Trimming cost V 5 bases and J 1 base, with 14 bases left between them. The length of the CDR3 is 15 residues. CDR3 nucleotides: TGTGCCAGCAGCCAGTACAGGAGACCCCAAGAGACCCAGTACTTC. This gives the protein CASSQYRRPQETQYF.

This chain connects TRBV9 to TRBJ2-5; D might be TRBD1 (6 bases). Germline CDR1 and CDR2: SGDLS and YYNGEE. The CDR3 runs 13 residues. Trimming took off 0 bases at V and 6 bases at J, with 9 bases between the two ends. The CDR3 sequence: CASSVGQGKTQYF. The CDR3 nucleotides read TGTGCCAGCAGCGTAGGGCAGGGGAAGACCCAGTACTTC.

On this clonotype itself: Because the CDR3's place on the DNA is in doubt, the DNA is left out and the CDR3 is given as listed by TCRdb. The rearrangement uses TRBV2 and TRBJ1-1. CDR1 and CDR2 from the germline V gene are SNHLY and FYNNEI. The CDR3 has 11 residues if both end residues are counted. The CDR3 region is CASRVGRGTFF.

The J gene is TRBJ2-1, the V gene TRBV6-2 or TRBV6-3; D gene uncertain. Germline CDR1 and CDR2: MNHEY and SVGEGT. Trimming removed 6 bases at V and 12 bases at J, with 12 bases between. The CDR3 is 11 residues long. The DNA for the CDR3 is TGTGCCAGCAGGACGACGGTTATGCAGTTCTTC. It specifies CASRTTVMQFF.

This rearrangement joins TRBV27 to TRBJ2-5; maybe TRBD1 (6 bases). With 0 bases removed from V and 6 bases from J, the gap between germline ends came to 14 bases. There are 15 residues in the CDR3. Germline V CDR1 and CDR2: MNHEY, SMNVEV (reference sequence). CDR3 residues: CASSLSSGQSKTQYF. In DNA form, the CDR3 reads TGTGCCAGCAGTTTATCGTCTGGACAGTCCAAGACCCAGTACTTC.

The chain recombines TRBV24-1 with TRBJ2-1, with TRBD2 matching 7 bases. CDR1 and CDR2 from the germline V gene are KGHDR and SFDVKD. V lost 0 bases, J lost 6 bases, and 7 bases stayed unmatched. The CDR3 runs 16 residues. CDR3 bases: TGTGCCACCAGTGATTTGTCTAGCGGACCTTTCAATGAGCAGTTCTTC. Amino acid sequence: CATSDLSSGPFNEQFF.

The chain employs TRBV9 and TRBJ2-1; perhaps D is TRBD1 or TRBD2 (5 bases each). Per germline, CDR1 SGDLS and CDR2 YYNGEE. Trimming took 4 bases from V and 1 from J, leaving 15 bases between them. The CDR3 consists of 16 residues. The DNA of the CDR3 is TGTGCCAGCAGCCCCGAGGGGACGGGATCCTACAATGAGCAGTTCTTC. It codes for CASSPEGTGSYNEQFF.

The gene calls are TRBV19 and TRBJ2-7, with 7 bases aligning to TRBD1. Unmatched junction bases numbered 10, after V lost 7 bases and J lost 13 bases. The CDR3 runs to 11 residues. Looked up from germline, CDR1 is LNHDA and CDR2 is SQIVND (reference sequence). The CDR3 sequence: CASTDRDRDYF. CDR3 bases: TGTGCCAGTACGGACCGGGACAGAGACTACTTC. Together with reference TRBV19 and TRBJ2-7, the CDR3 gives the full variable domain: DGGITQSPKYLFRKEGQNVTLSCEQNLNHDAMYWYRQDPGQGLRLIYYSQIVNDFQKGDIAEGYSVSREKKESFPLTVTSAQKNPTAFYLCASTDRDRDYFGPGTRLTVT.